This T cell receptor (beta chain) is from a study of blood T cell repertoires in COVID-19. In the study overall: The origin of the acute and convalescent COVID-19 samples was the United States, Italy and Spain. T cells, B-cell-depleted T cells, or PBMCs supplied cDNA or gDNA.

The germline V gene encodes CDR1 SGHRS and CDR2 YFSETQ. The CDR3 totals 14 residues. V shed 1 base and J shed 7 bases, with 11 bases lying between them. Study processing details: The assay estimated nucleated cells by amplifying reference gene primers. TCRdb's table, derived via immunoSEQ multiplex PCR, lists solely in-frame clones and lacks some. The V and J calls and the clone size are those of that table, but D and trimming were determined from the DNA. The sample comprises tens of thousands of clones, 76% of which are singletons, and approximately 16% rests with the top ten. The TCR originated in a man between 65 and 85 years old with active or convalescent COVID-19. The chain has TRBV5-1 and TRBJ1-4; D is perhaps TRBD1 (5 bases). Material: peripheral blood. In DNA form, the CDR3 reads TGCGCCAGCAGCTTGTCGGGGGATACTGAAAAACTGTTTTTT. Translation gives CASSLSGDTEKLFF.